The 17 T cell receptor beta chains listed next were all sequenced from one sample in a study of PD-L1 blockade in urothelial cancer. Here immunoSEQ multiplex PCR was the method, and the copy in TCRdb shows in-frame clones only, minus some. Among about 70,000 clones, under 90% were seen once, and the ten largest hold approximately 4.5%. Stated time point: pretreatment peripheral blood. The material was PBMCs, obtained around atezolizumab (anti-PD-L1) treatment. The source of these receptors is a man in his 70s with urothelial cancer.

The chain links TRBV28 to TRBJ2-1; TRBD1 agrees at 7 bases. CDR3 length: 14 residues. Unmatched junction bases numbered 4, after V lost 5 bases and J lost 3 bases. The germline V gene has CDR1 MDHEN and CDR2 SYDVKM. CDR3 DNA sequence: TGTGCCAGCAGTCAAACAGGGGACTACAATGAGCAGTTCTTC. This gives the protein CASSQTGDYNEQFF.

The chain joins TRBV11-1 to TRBJ2-5; 8 nucleotides agree with TRBD1. Germline CDR1 and CDR2: SGHAT and FQDESV (reference sequence). The CDR3 runs 15 residues. With V trimmed by 7 bases and J by 3 bases, 10 bases remained unmatched. The CDR3 nucleotides are TGTGCCAGCAACGTAAAACAGGGGGAGGAAGAGACCCAGTACTTC. It specifies CASNVKQGEEETQYF. The entire variable domain, with the rest obtained from reference TRBV11-1 and TRBJ2-5, is as follows: EAEVAQSPRYKITEKSQAVAFWCDPISGHATLYWYRQILGQGPELLVQFQDESVVDDSQLPKDRFSAERLKGVDSTLKIQPAELGDSAMYLCASNVKQGEEETQYFGPGTRLLVL.

The V gene is TRBV5-5, the J gene TRBJ2-7; perhaps TRBD2 as D (5 bases). The CDR3 runs to 14 residues. V was cut by 4 bases and J by 2 bases, with 13 bases left in between. Germline V gives CDR1 SGHKS, CDR2 YYEKEE (reference sequence). This CDR3 is CASSRADGTYEQYF. DNA of the CDR3: TGTGCCAGCAGCCGCGCGGACGGGACCTACGAGCAGTACTTC.

This chain joins TRBV4-2 and TRBJ1-2, with 7 bases that match TRBD1. The germline CDR1 and CDR2 sequences are LGHNA and YNFKEQ. V lost 1 base to trimming and J lost 8 bases; unmatched junction nucleotides: 10. This CDR3 is built from 15 residues. CDR3 nucleotides: TGTGCCAGCAGCCAAGGCGGTGGAACAGGGGACGGCTACACCTTC. As protein: CASSQGGGTGDGYTF.

This clone was found once. The rearrangement joins TRBV28 to TRBJ2-2; 13 bases are shared with TRBD2. Trimming removed 6 bases from V and 5 bases from J; junction bases left unmatched: 3. Germline V gene lookup returns CDR1 MDHEN and CDR2 SYDVKM. The CDR3 loop spans 15 amino acids. CDR3 region: CASRPGLAGTGELFF. In nucleotides, the CDR3 is TGTGCCAGCAGGCCGGGACTAGCGGGGACCGGGGAGCTGTTTTTT.

J is TRBJ2-7 and V is TRBV27; D is unclear. The V end lost 4 bases, the J end lost 3 bases, and 4 bases lay between the germline ends. In germline, CDR1 is MNHEY, CDR2 SMNVEV (reference sequence). The CDR3 has 11 residues. The CDR3 nucleotides read TGTGCCAGCAGTTACGGCTACGAGCAGTACTTC. Translated, it gives CASSYGYEQYF.

Only one count was recorded for this clone. V is TRBV28 and J is TRBJ2-7, with 8 bases that match TRBD1. The V segment lost 4 bases and the J segment 6 bases; nucleotides outside the gene matches: 5. Germline V lookup: CDR1 MDHEN, CDR2 SYDVKM. This CDR3 is 13 amino acids long. The CDR3 DNA follows: TGTGCCAGCAGTTCCTCCGGGACAGGCGAGCAGTACTTC. Its protein is CASSSSGTGEQYF. The entire variable domain, with the rest obtained from reference TRBV28 and TRBJ2-7, is as follows: DVKVTQSSRYLVKRTGEKVFLECVQDMDHENMFWYRQDPGLGLRLIYFSYDVKMKEKGDIPEGYSVSREKKERFSLILESASTNQTSMYLCASSSSGTGEQYFGPGTRLTVT.

V gene TRBV5-1 combines with J gene TRBJ2-3; no clear D gene. Trimming left V 7 bases short and J 3 bases short, with 18 bases between. Germline CDR1 reads SGHRS; CDR2 reads YFSETQ. The CDR3 is made up of 15 amino acids. CDR3 protein: CASSYEDTRTDTQYF. As DNA, the CDR3 is TGCGCCAGCTCTTACGAGGATACTCGGACAGATACGCAGTATTTT.

This clone has just one count. This rearrangement joins TRBV6-7 to TRBJ2-3; 13 bases fit TRBD2. TRBV6-7 qualifies as an ORF whose function is uncertain. The CDR3 runs to 16 residues. V shed 5 bases, J shed 6 bases, and the junction held 8 bases outside the gene matches. CDR3 residues: CASSKGLAGHMDTQYF. CDR3 in DNA: TGTGCCAGCAGTAAGGGACTAGCGGGGCACATGGATACGCAGTATTTT.

The chain uses TRBV11-2 and TRBJ2-7, with 12 bases that match TRBD1. Germline loops: CDR1 SGHAT, CDR2 FQNNGV. The CDR3 has 16 amino acids. The V and J ends lost 5 bases and 6 bases, in that order; junction bases with no gene match: 11. CDR3 in DNA: TGTGCCAGCAGCCTTGCCGCCGGGACAGGGGGCGGCGAGCAGTACTTC. Its protein is CASSLAAGTGGGEQYF.

This chain links TRBV10-3 with TRBJ2-6; the match to TRBD1 covers 7 bases. Looked up from germline, CDR1 is ENHRY and CDR2 is SYGVKD. This CDR3 spans 17 amino acids. Trimming cost V 4 bases and J 0 bases; bases outside gene matches: 6. The CDR3 sequence: CAISVHGTDSGANVLTF. DNA for the CDR3: TGTGCCATCAGTGTTCACGGGACAGACTCTGGGGCCAACGTCCTGACTTTC.

The chain recombines TRBV18 with TRBJ1-3, with D unclear. With 3 bases removed from V and 1 base from J, the gap between germline ends came to 10 bases. The CDR3 covers 15 residues. Per germline, CDR1 KGHSH and CDR2 LQKENI. CDR3 protein: CASSPSPGSGNTIYF. The CDR3 bases are TGTGCCAGCTCACCCTCCCCAGGATCTGGAAACACCATATATTTT.

V and J are TRBV6-1 and TRBJ1-4; 7 bases are a match to TRBD1. Germline trimming cut 5 bases from V and 5 bases from J; bases unmatched to any gene: 8. Germline V CDR1 and CDR2: MNHNS, SASEGT. CDR3 length equals 15 residues. The CDR3 nucleotides are TGTGCCAGCAGTCCTGAGGGACAGCGAAATGAAAAACTGTTTTTT. It encodes CASSPEGQRNEKLFF.

The chain joins TRBV14 to TRBJ1-1; the match to TRBD1 covers 8 bases. The CDR3 runs to 15 residues. Germline V gene sequence: CDR1 SGHDN, CDR2 FVKESK. V trimming: 4 bases; J trimming: 5 bases; junction bases outside the gene matches: 9. The CDR3 coding sequence is TGTGCCAGCAGCCTATCGAACAGGGGGGGAACTGAAGCTTTCTTT. It is translated as CASSLSNRGGTEAFF.

In nucleotides, the CDR3 is TGTGCCAGCAGTGTGGGAGTTACCCACAAAAACATTCAGTACTTC. This translates into CASSVGVTHKNIQYF. The gene calls are TRBV2 and TRBJ2-4, with D maybe TRBD2 (5 bases). The CDR3 sequence is 15 residues long. Germline values: CDR1 SNHLY, CDR2 FYNNEI. V lost 4 bases and J lost 3, with 13 bases in between. Full variable domain (outside the CDR3, taken from reference TRBV2 and TRBJ2-4): EPEVTQTPSHQVTQMGQEVILRCVPISNHLYFYWYRQILGQKVEFLVSFYNNEISEKSEIFDDQFSVERPDGSNFTLKIRSTKLEDSAMYFCASSVGVTHKNIQYFGAGTRLSVL.

This clone was counted a single time. The chain links TRBV10-3 to TRBJ2-7; no definite D call. CDR1 is ENHRY and CDR2 is SYGVKD in the germline V gene. Trimming cost V 3 bases and J 1 base, with 10 bases left between them. The CDR3 spans 14 residues. CDR3 bases: TGTGCCATCAGTGATGGCAGGTCATCCTACGAGCAGTACTTC. Translated, it gives CAISDGRSSYEQYF.

This clone has only a few counts. The chain uses TRBV19 and TRBJ1-1; D possibly corresponds to TRBD1 (5 bases). Germline CDR1 is LNHDA and CDR2 is SQIVND (reference sequence). V shed 10 bases and J shed 4 bases, with 19 bases lying between them. The CDR3 totals 14 residues. The CDR3 DNA follows: TGTGCCACCGCCTCTGTGGGAGGGGCCACTGAAGCTTTCTTT. Residues: CATASVGGATEAFF.